These 9 T cell receptor beta chains share one sample of origin, sequenced in a study of T-cell memory formation after mild COVID-19. Via MiXCR, TCRdb re-called the 5' RACE reads, giving one row per CDR3 protein. This sample carries about 270,000 distinct CDR3 sequences, roughly 18% of them seen once, and the ten largest clones take 23%. Sequencing used PBMCs or a T cell subset sorted from them (not recorded which). These TCRs come from a man younger than 35 who had mild COVID-19 (a few samples of this study predate the infection). Cell type and time point are not known.

The chain uses TRBV5-1 and TRBJ2-2, with 9 bases aligning to TRBD1. The junction had 4 bases not matched to a gene; V was cut back by 4 bases and J by 6 bases. This CDR3 is 14 amino acids long. Per the germline V gene, CDR1 is SGHRS and CDR2 is YFSETQ. The CDR3 DNA follows: TGCGCCAGCAGCGGGGACAGGGAGGCCGGGGAGCTGTTTTTT. This sequence encodes CASSGDREAGELFF.

The chain carries TRBV11-2 and TRBJ1-5, with 12 bases matching TRBD1. Germline V gives CDR1 SGHAT, CDR2 FQNNGV. The ends lost 5 bases at V and 3 bases at J; junction bases unmatched: 2. This CDR3 region has 15 residues. The CDR3 sequence is CASSRGQGANQPQHF. CDR3 nucleotides: TGTGCCAGCAGCAGGGGACAGGGGGCCAATCAGCCCCAGCATTTT.

This clonotype was recorded a few times. The CDR3, as DNA: TGTGCCATCAGTTCGCAGGAGAGATCAGAAGCTTTCTTT. As protein: CAISSQERSEAFF. The chain uses TRBV10-3 and TRBJ1-1; D ambiguous. Deletions cut 5 bases from V and 8 bases from J, with 15 bases between. CDR3 size: 13 residues. Per germline, CDR1 ENHRY and CDR2 SYGVKD.

This chain joins TRBV6-5 and TRBJ2-1; 11 nucleotides align to TRBD2. The trim removed 4 bases at V and 1 base at J, leaving 6 bases unmatched. Germline V gene lookup returns CDR1 MNHEY and CDR2 SVGAGI. The CDR3 runs to 17 residues. For the CDR3, the DNA is TGTGCCAGCAGTTTTACTAGCGGGGGACAATCCTACAATGAGCAGTTCTTC. It specifies CASSFTSGGQSYNEQFF.

Only a few counts were recorded for this clonotype. The V call is TRBV20-1, the J call TRBJ1-6; the D gene is possibly TRBD1 (5 bases). CDR3 length: 14 residues. The germline V gene has CDR1 DFQATT and CDR2 SNEGSKA (reference sequence). Trimming stripped 5 bases from V and 8 bases from J, with 16 bases between. The CDR3 region has the DNA TGCAGTGCTGCCGGTGGCCAGGGACATTCACCCCTCCACTTT. Its translation: CSAAGGQGHSPLHF.

This clonotype came up a few times. The genes are TRBV2 and TRBJ2-7, with a tentative D call TRBD1 (6 bases). V dropped 6 bases and J dropped 4 bases, with 16 bases sitting between them. The germline gives CDR1 SNHLY, CDR2 FYNNEI. This CDR3 has 14 residues. The CDR3 spells CASRQTGSRYEQYF. CDR3 nucleotides: TGTGCCAGCAGGCAGACAGGATCGAGGTACGAGCAGTACTTC.

A few counts support this clonotype. This rearrangement joins TRBV4-2 to TRBJ2-7; 9 bases map to TRBD2. The trim removed 0 bases at V and 1 base at J, leaving 7 bases unmatched. The CDR3 is 17 amino acids. Looked up from germline, CDR1 is LGHNA and CDR2 is YNFKEQ. The CDR3 sequence is CASSQEASSGVSYEQYF. In DNA, the CDR3 is TGTGCCAGCAGCCAAGAGGCCTCTAGCGGGGTTTCCTACGAGCAGTACTTC.

The V gene is TRBV2, the J gene TRBJ2-5; no clear D gene. From germline, CDR1 is SNHLY and CDR2 FYNNEI. V was shortened by 2 bases and J by 2 bases, with 15 bases between the two germline ends. CDR3 length: 16 residues. The CDR3 DNA reads as TGTGCCAGCAGTGAAAGTACCTATTCGAAGCAAGAGACCCAGTACTTC. It codes for CASSESTYSKQETQYF.

This clonotype was seen repeatedly, ten times or more. The rearrangement joins TRBV11-2 to TRBJ2-1, with 14 bases identical to TRBD2. Looked up from germline, CDR1 is SGHAT and CDR2 is FQNNGV. Trimming removed 5 bases from V and 7 bases from J; junction bases left unmatched: 4. The CDR3 covers 15 residues. The CDR3 protein is CASSPWTSGGNEQFF. In nucleotides, the CDR3 is TGTGCCAGCAGCCCCTGGACTAGCGGGGGGAATGAGCAGTTCTTC.